These T cell receptor beta chains were read from a single sample in a study of human T cells and chemical hapten exposure. MiXCR, run by TCRdb on the RACE reads, gives a single entry per CDR3 protein. The sample lists around 340,000 distinct CDR3 sequences; under 8% were seen once. The input for sequencing was whole blood, taken in connection with sensitization to the hapten diphenylcyclopropenone (DPC). These receptors were obtained from a woman between 18 and 29 years old with alopecia areata. Some clones in this sample may be carry-over from other donors' samples. The CDR3 runs from the conserved cysteine through the conserved F or W. The order of the fields is V gene, D gene, J gene, CDR3 protein. A D gene is named only where the DNA matches it firmly.

TRBV12-3/TRBV12-4	NA	TRBJ1-1	CASSLDTGILAEAFF
TRBV2	NA	TRBJ2-3	CASRYTGGQDTQYF
TRBV28	NA	TRBJ1-2	CASSLADSHNYGYTF
TRBV7-9	TRBD1	TRBJ2-2	CASSSETGGAGGELFF
TRBV7-9	NA	TRBJ2-3	CASSLGPKGQYF
TRBV7-9	NA	TRBJ1-4	CASSVYRETNEKLFF
TRBV20-1	TRBD2	TRBJ2-3	CSASLASGGTDTQYF
TRBV14	NA	TRBJ1-5	CASSQDLGQPQHF
TRBV13	NA	TRBJ1-3	CASSYRTRGNTIYF
TRBV6-5	NA	TRBJ1-3	CASSPTGSGNTIYF
TRBV6-6	TRBD1	TRBJ1-1	CASTHDRAPGNTEAFF
TRBV5-1	NA	TRBJ2-3	CASSFEDSRTDTQYF
TRBV25-1	TRBD2	TRBJ2-1	CAIGSGGLFF
TRBV28	NA	TRBJ2-3	CASSLAVVPDTQYF
TRBV19	NA	TRBJ1-2	CASSIGDVYGYTF
TRBV6-1	NA	TRBJ2-3	CASRTEGIASTDTQYF